One TCR beta chain is described in this entry. This entry is derived from a study of cytomegalovirus exposure and HLA in healthy donors. Primers: 60 Vbeta forward and 13 Jbeta reverse. TCRdb's table, derived via immunoSEQ multiplex PCR, lists solely in-frame clones and lacks some. The repertoire consists of around 150,000 clones, with roughly 77% occurring once and the leading ten covering about 8%. Source material: PBMCs. The clonotype originates from a woman in her forties in good health and CMV-seropositive.

The CDR3 nucleotides read TGTGCCAGCAGAAGCACAGGGGTAAGGTCCTACGAGCAGTACTTC. Residues: CASRSTGVRSYEQYF. The V gene is TRBV6-1, the J gene TRBJ2-7; 7 bases map to TRBD1. The CDR3 runs to 15 residues. Germline CDR1 and CDR2: MNHNS and SASEGT. Trimming removed 6 bases from V and 1 base from J; junction bases left unmatched: 9.